This T cell receptor (beta chain) was recovered during a study of post-analysis software for immune sequencing data. Study results and limitations: Patients carried roughly 5 TRBV segments more frequently than controls did, and TRBV5-6, TRBV5-1 and TRBV20-1 were among them.

Libraries were made from TCR beta cDNA, and they carried unique molecular identifiers. TCRdb passed the PCR reads through MiXCR, listing each CDR3 protein once. Of fewer than 850,000 distinct CDR3 sequences in the sample, roughly 30% were seen once. CDR1 is DFQATT, CDR2 SNEGSKA, per germline (reference sequence). V was cut by 6 bases and J by 3 bases, with 21 bases left in between. The CDR3 sequence is 15 residues long. This clonotype was counted only a few times. Antigen specificity is unknown. The material sequenced was blood. The J gene is TRBJ2-7, the V gene TRBV20-1; tentatively, D is TRBD2 (6 bases). This receptor was identified in a girl aged 5 to 17 with multiple sclerosis. The DNA for the CDR3 is TGCAGTGCCCGCGGGCTACCGGGAGACCGCTACGAGCAGTACTTC. As protein: CSARGLPGDRYEQYF.